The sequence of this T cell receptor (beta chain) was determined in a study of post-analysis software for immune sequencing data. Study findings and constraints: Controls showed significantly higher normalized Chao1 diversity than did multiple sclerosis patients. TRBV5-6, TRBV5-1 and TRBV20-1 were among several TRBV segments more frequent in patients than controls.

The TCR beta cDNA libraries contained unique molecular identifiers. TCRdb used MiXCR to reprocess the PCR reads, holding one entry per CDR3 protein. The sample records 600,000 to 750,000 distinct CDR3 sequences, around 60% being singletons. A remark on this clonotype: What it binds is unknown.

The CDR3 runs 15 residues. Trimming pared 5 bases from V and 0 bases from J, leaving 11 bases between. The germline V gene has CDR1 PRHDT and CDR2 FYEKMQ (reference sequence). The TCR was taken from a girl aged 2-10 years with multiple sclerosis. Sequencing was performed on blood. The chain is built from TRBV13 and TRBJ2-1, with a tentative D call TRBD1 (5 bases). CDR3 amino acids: CASSRRQSSYNEQFF. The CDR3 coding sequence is TGTGCCAGCAGCAGAAGACAGTCCTCCTACAATGAGCAGTTCTTC.